Reported below is one T cell receptor (beta chain). The data are from a study of PD-1 blockade in classical Hodgkin lymphoma. Patients all relapsed after autologous stem cell transplantation, and there was variation in brentuximab vedotin exposure. Sequencing used immunoSEQ multiplex PCR; TCRdb keeps in-frame clones, though not all of them. In the table there are 95,000 or so clones, around four fifths of which are singletons. This TCR was recovered from a human donor with classical Hodgkin lymphoma. The sequences come from peripheral blood mononuclear cells (PBMCs), collected at baseline.

The CDR3 DNA reads as TGTGCCAGCAGCTTTGGCGGGACCCAAGAGACCCAGTACTTC. Translation: CASSFGGTQETQYF. The chain carries TRBV5-4 and TRBJ2-5; tentatively, D is TRBD2 (6 bases). CDR3 size: 14 residues. V shed 2 bases and J shed 1 base, with 9 bases lying between them. Germline loops: CDR1 SGHNT, CDR2 YYREEE (reference sequence).